This T cell receptor beta chain is from a study of T cell responses to AZD1222 COVID-19 vaccine. General study findings and limits: Vaccine-related CD4 TCRs covered spike, predominating at 160-218 and 743-854. The breadth and depth of Spike-specific TCRs increased once two AZD1222 doses had been given.

TCRdb's table, derived via immunoSEQ multiplex PCR, lists solely in-frame clones and lacks some. The data contain 150,000 to 160,000 clones, 86% of them singletons. The count of this clone is one. Antigen specificity is unknown. The ends lost 4 bases at V and 2 bases at J; junction bases unmatched: 7. Germline assignment: CDR1 SGHRS and CDR2 YFSETQ. This CDR3 contains 16 residues. This TCR came from an adult in good health. The sequencing used peripheral blood, collected on day 0 of MenACWY control vaccination. The chain couples TRBV5-1 to TRBJ2-3; 10 bases fit TRBD2. The CDR3 DNA is TGCGCCAGCAGCGCAGGACTAGCGGCTAACACAGATACGCAGTATTTT. It specifies CASSAGLAANTDTQYF.